The 2 T cell receptor beta chains reported below all come from one sample, sequenced in a study of cytomegalovirus exposure and HLA in healthy donors. PCR amplification relied on 60 Vbeta primers (plus 13 Jbeta primers). Clones were read by immunoSEQ multiplex PCR, and TCRdb kept only the in-frame ones, dropping some. The sample contains about 110,000 clones, around 70% of which appear only once. Sequenced input: PBMCs. The receptors were gathered from a middle-aged woman in good health and CMV-seronegative.

The chain recombines TRBV30 with TRBJ2-5, with 8 bases aligning to TRBD2. Trimming removed 0 bases from V and 2 bases from J; junction bases left unmatched: 5. The CDR3 covers 15 residues. Germline V lookup: CDR1 GTSNPN, CDR2 SVGIG (reference sequence). CDR3 amino acids: CAWSVLAGKQETQYF. The CDR3 DNA reads as TGTGCCTGGAGTGTCTTAGCGGGGAAACAAGAGACCCAGTACTTC.

V gene TRBV7-2 combines with J gene TRBJ2-7; possible D gene TRBD2, 5 bases. Germline V gene lookup returns CDR1 SGHTA and CDR2 FQGNSA. Between the trimmed V and J ends, which lost 5 bases and 6 bases, there was a span of 14 bases. The CDR3 is made up of 13 amino acids. CDR3: CASSRGPGGEQYF. In DNA, the CDR3 is TGTGCCAGCAGCAGAGGGCCCGGCGGCGAGCAGTACTTC.